The next 15 T cell receptor beta chains were all read from a single sample in a study of vaccination effects on CD4 cells after COVID-19. Their target antigens are unknown. ViraFEST assay sequencing came after antigen-specific CD4+ T cells were expanded with viral peptide pools. Following culture for around 10 days, CD4+ T cells were isolated. Nucleocapsid antibodies stayed negative before and after vaccination, showing no earlier SARS-CoV-2 infection. The repertoire was sequenced with immunoSEQ multiplex PCR; TCRdb's copy has only in-frame clones and lacks some. This sample carries approximately 44,000 clones, about two thirds of them seen once, and the ten largest clones take 20% to 30%. Specimen: CD4+ T cells from PBMCs cultured with HCoV-OC43 spike peptides, collected before COVID-19 vaccination. Subset described: HCoV-OC43 spike overlapping peptide pool stimulation. Source of these receptors: a human donor who received a COVID-19 vaccine.

J is TRBJ2-7 and V is TRBV6-5; no firm D call. With 8 bases removed from V and 4 bases from J, the gap between germline ends came to 12 bases. Germline V gene sequence: CDR1 MNHEY, CDR2 SVGAGI. The CDR3 runs 12 residues. The CDR3 loop reads CASSPSLYEQYF. The CDR3 DNA follows: TGTGCCAGCTCACCCAGCCTATACGAGCAGTACTTC.

This clone was picked up a small number of times. This chain joins TRBV2 and TRBJ1-1; the D is unclear. The CDR3 spans 13 residues. Germline CDR1 reads SNHLY; CDR2 reads FYNNEI. Trimming stripped 6 bases from V and 0 bases from J, with 8 bases between. CDR3 DNA sequence: TGTGCCAGCAGGAAAGGGATGAACACTGAAGCTTTCTTT. It is translated as CASRKGMNTEAFF.

The chain couples TRBV29-1 to TRBJ1-1, with D unresolved. The CDR3 totals 14 residues. Germline CDR1 and CDR2: SQVTM and ANQGSEA. Between the trimmed V and J ends, which lost 4 bases and 1 base, there was a span of 13 bases. In nucleotides, the CDR3 is TGCAGCGTTGGGGTAAAGGCGGGGAACACTGAAGCTTTCTTT. It encodes CSVGVKAGNTEAFF. The full variable domain, in which reference TRBV29-1 and TRBJ1-1 provide the parts outside the CDR3, is SAVISQKPSRDICQRGTSLTIQCQVDSQVTMMFWYRQQPGQSLTLIATANQGSEATYESGFVIDKFPISRPNLTFSTLTVSNMSPEDSSIYLCSVGVKAGNTEAFFGQGTRLTVV.

J is TRBJ2-3 and V is TRBV6-4; TRBD2 agrees at 10 bases. CDR1 and CDR2 (germline): MRHNA, SNTAGT. The V segment lost 6 bases and the J segment 2 bases; nucleotides outside the gene matches: 5. CDR3 length: 15 residues. This CDR3 reads CASSLAGAPTDTQYF. The DNA for the CDR3 is TGTGCCAGCAGCCTAGCGGGAGCCCCCACAGATACGCAGTATTTT.

The chain couples TRBV27 to TRBJ2-1; the match to TRBD1 covers 7 bases. CDR3 length: 15 residues. Germline values: CDR1 MNHEY, CDR2 SMNVEV (reference sequence). J lost 0 bases, V lost 3 bases, and 2 bases had no gene match. Here the CDR3 DNA reads TGTGCCAGCAGTTTCAGGGACAGCTCCTACAATGAGCAGTTCTTC. Amino acids: CASSFRDSSYNEQFF.

The chain recombines TRBV11-2 with TRBJ2-3; D is ambiguous. The CDR3 contains 15 residues. With 0 bases removed from V and 1 base from J, the gap between germline ends came to 8 bases. The germline CDR1 and CDR2 sequences are SGHAT and FQNNGV. Here the CDR3 DNA reads TGTGCCAGCAGCTTAGACCCGGTTCGCACAGATACGCAGTATTTT. This gives the protein CASSLDPVRTDTQYF.

The CDR3 protein is CSVFPDSGANVLTF. In DNA, the CDR3 is TGCAGCGTTTTTCCGGACTCTGGGGCCAACGTCCTGACTTTC. The chain couples TRBV29-1 to TRBJ2-6; D is unclear. This CDR3 comprises 14 residues. Trimming removed 5 bases at V and 0 bases at J, with 8 bases between. Germline lookup yields CDR1 SQVTM and CDR2 ANQGSEA. Together with reference TRBV29-1 and TRBJ2-6, the CDR3 gives the full variable domain: SAVISQKPSRDICQRGTSLTIQCQVDSQVTMMFWYRQQPGQSLTLIATANQGSEATYESGFVIDKFPISRPNLTFSTLTVSNMSPEDSSIYLCSVFPDSGANVLTFGAGSRLTVL.

The chain links TRBV11-2 to TRBJ2-5; TRBD2 agrees at 7 bases. The CDR3 totals 14 residues. CDR1 SGHAT and CDR2 FQNNGV come from the germline V gene. The trim removed 7 bases at V and 1 base at J, leaving 6 bases unmatched. The chain's CDR3 is CASTVGGIQETQYF. The CDR3 nucleotides read TGTGCCAGCACCGTGGGGGGGATCCAAGAGACCCAGTACTTC.

The chain employs TRBV20-1 and TRBJ1-1, with D unclear. Germline CDR1 and CDR2: DFQATT and SNEGSKA (reference sequence). CDR3 length: 14 residues. The V end was cut by 3 bases, the J end by 0 bases, with 11 bases between. The CDR3 DNA reads TGCAGTGCTAGTCCGGCCAACCTGAACACTGAAGCTTTCTTT. Its translation is CSASPANLNTEAFF.

The chain recombines TRBV19 with TRBJ1-5; tentative D call: TRBD1 (5 bases). Germline lookup yields CDR1 LNHDA and CDR2 SQIVND (reference sequence). V was trimmed by 2 bases and J by 12 bases, leaving 14 bases between them. CDR3 length equals 13 residues. This CDR3 reads CASSIKGARGQHF. In DNA form, the CDR3 reads TGTGCCAGTAGTATAAAAGGGGCCCGGGGCCAGCATTTT.

J is TRBJ1-5 and V is TRBV19, with TRBD1 as a possible D gene (6 bases). Germline CDR1 is LNHDA and CDR2 is SQIVND (reference sequence). The CDR3 runs to 15 residues. With 11 bases removed from V and 2 bases from J, the gap between germline ends came to 19 bases. CDR3 sequence reads: CASWERAGGNQPQHF. The CDR3 DNA follows: TGTGCCTCTTGGGAGAGGGCAGGGGGCAATCAGCCCCAGCATTTT. Full variable domain (missing parts from reference TRBV19 and TRBJ1-5): DGGITQSPKYLFRKEGQNVTLSCEQNLNHDAMYWYRQDPGQGLRLIYYSQIVNDFQKGDIAEGYSVSREKKESFPLTVTSAQKNPTAFYLCASWERAGGNQPQHFGDGTRLSIL.

The V gene is TRBV28, the J gene TRBJ1-4; D possibly corresponds to TRBD1 (5 bases). The CDR3 spans 15 residues. The germline V gene encodes CDR1 MDHEN and CDR2 SYDVKM. Trimming removed 1 base from V and 2 bases from J, with 8 bases in between. The CDR3 bases are TGTGCCAGCAGTTTATCCGGGGCGACTAATGAAAAACTGTTTTTT. This sequence encodes CASSLSGATNEKLFF.

J is TRBJ2-1 and V is TRBV7-2, with D perhaps assigned TRBD1 or TRBD2 (5 bases each). V lost 2 bases to trimming and J lost 6 bases, with 14 bases between them. The V gene's germline CDR1 is SGHTA and CDR2 FQGNSA. This CDR3 spans 15 amino acids. CDR3 residues: CASSLMVGTTNEQFF. In DNA, the CDR3 is TGTGCCAGCAGCTTAATGGTCGGGACCACCAATGAGCAGTTCTTC.

The chain is built from TRBV27 and TRBJ1-5; 12 nucleotides agree with TRBD1. J was trimmed by 2 bases and V by 3 bases; bases with no gene match: 14. The CDR3 contains 20 residues. Germline CDR1 reads MNHEY; CDR2 reads SMNVEV (reference sequence). CDR3 nucleotides: TGTGCCAGCAGTTTGCTAAGAGGGACAGGGGGCAAATTGGGCAATCAGCCCCAGCATTTT. Translation gives CASSLLRGTGGKLGNQPQHF.

The rearrangement links TRBV5-4 to TRBJ2-5; 7 positions match TRBD2. The CDR3 is 18 amino acids. Looked up from germline, CDR1 is SGHNT and CDR2 is YYREEE (reference sequence). J lost 5 bases, V lost 1 base, and 17 bases had no gene match. The CDR3 region is CASSLTRRLTAGVETQYF. CDR3 coding DNA: TGTGCCAGCAGCTTGACCCGCCGGCTGACGGCGGGAGTCGAGACCCAGTACTTC.